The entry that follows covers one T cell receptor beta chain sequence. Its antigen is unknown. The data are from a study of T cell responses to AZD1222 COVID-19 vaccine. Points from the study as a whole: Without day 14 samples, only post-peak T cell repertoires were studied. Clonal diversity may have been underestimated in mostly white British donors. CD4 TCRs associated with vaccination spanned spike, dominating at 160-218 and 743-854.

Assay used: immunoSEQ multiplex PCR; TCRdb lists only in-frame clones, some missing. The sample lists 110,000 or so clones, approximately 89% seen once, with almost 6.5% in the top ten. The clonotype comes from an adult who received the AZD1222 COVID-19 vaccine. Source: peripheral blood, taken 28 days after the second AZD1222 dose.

The CDR3 DNA is TGTGCTAGTGGTTTGGGACAAGAAGCTTTCTTT. This gives the protein CASGLGQEAFF. The chain is built from TRBV12-5 and TRBJ1-1; no definite D call. Germline V lookup: CDR1 LGHNT, CDR2 FRNRAP. Trimming shortened V by 1 base and J by 8 bases, and 5 bases separated the two germline ends. This CDR3 is built from 11 residues.